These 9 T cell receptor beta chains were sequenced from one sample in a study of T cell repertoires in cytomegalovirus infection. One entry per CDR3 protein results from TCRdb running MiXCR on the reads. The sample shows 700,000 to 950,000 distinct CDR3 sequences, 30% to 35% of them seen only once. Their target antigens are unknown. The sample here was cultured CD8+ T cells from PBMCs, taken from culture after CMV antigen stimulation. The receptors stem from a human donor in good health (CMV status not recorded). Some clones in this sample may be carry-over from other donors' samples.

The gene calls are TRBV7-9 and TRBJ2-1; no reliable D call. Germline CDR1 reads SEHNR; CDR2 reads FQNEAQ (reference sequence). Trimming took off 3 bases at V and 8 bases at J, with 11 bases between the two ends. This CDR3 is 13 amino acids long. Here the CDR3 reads CASSFFRSDEQFF. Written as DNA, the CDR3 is TGTGCCAGCAGCTTCTTCCGAAGCGATGAGCAGTTCTTC.

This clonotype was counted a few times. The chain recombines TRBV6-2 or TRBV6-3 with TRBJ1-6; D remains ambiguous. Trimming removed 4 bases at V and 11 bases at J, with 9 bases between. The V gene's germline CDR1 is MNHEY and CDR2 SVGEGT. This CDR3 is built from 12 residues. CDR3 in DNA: TGTGCCAGCAGTTTATGGAGGGCACCCCTCCACTTT. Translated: CASSLWRAPLHF.

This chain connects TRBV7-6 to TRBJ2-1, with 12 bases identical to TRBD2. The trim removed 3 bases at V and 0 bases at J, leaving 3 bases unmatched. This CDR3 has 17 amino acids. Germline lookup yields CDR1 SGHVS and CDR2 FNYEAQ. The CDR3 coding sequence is TGTGCCAGCAGCTTCCTAGCGGGGGGGAGCTCCTACAATGAGCAGTTCTTC. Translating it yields CASSFLAGGSSYNEQFF.

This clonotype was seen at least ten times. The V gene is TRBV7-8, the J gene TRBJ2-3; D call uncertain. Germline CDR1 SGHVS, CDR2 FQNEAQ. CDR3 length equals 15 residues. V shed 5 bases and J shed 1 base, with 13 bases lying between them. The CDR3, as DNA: TGTGCCAGCAGCGCAACGGTAGCCGGCACAGATACGCAGTATTTT. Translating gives CASSATVAGTDTQYF.

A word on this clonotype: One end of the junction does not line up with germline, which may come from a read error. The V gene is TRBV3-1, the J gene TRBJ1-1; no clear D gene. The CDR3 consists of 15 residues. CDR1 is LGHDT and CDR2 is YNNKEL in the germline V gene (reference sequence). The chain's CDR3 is CVSSQELGLNTEAFF. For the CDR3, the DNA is TGTGTCAGCAGCCAAGAGTTGGGGTTGAACACTGAAGCTTTCTTT.

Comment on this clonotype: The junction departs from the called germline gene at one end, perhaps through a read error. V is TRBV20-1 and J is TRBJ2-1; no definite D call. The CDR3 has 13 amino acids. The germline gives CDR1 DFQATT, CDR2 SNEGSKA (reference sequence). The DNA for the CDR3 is TGTAGTCCTGACTCCCCGTCCTACAATGAGCAGTTCTTC. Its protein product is CSPDSPSYNEQFF.

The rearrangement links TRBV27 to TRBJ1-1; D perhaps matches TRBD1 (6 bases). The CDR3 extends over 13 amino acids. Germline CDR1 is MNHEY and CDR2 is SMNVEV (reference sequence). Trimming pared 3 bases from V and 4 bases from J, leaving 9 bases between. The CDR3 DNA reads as TGTGCCAGCAGTTTGGGGGCGCTCACTGAAGCTTTCTTT. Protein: CASSLGALTEAFF.

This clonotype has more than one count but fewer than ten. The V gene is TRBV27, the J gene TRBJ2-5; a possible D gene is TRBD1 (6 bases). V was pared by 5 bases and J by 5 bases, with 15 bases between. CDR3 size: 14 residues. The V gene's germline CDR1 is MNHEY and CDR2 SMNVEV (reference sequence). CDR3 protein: CASSVQGVRETQYF. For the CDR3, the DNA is TGTGCCAGCAGTGTACAGGGAGTCCGGGAGACCCAGTACTTC.

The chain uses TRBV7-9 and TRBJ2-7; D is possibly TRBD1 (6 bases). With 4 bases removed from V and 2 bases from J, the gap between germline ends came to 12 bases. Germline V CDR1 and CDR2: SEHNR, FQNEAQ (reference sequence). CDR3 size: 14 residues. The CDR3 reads CASSSPQGAYEQYF. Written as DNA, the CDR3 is TGTGCCAGCAGCTCTCCACAGGGAGCCTACGAGCAGTACTTC. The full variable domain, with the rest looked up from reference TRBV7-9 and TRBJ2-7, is DTGVSQNPRHKITKRGQNVTFRCDPISEHNRLYWYRQTLGQGPEFLTYFQNEAQLEKSRLLSDRFSAERPKGSFSTLEIQRTEQGDSAMYLCASSSPQGAYEQYFGPGTRLTVT.